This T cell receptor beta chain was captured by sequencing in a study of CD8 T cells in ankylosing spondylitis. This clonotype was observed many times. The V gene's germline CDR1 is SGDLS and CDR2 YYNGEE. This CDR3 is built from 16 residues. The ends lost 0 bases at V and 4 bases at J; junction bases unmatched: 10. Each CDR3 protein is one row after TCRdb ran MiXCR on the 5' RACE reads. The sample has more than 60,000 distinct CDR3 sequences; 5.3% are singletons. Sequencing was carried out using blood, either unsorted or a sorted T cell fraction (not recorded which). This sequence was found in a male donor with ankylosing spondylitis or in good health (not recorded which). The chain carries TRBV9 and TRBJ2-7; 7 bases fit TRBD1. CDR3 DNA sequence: TGTGCCAGCAGCGTAGACGCTCGGACAGGATTGTACGAGCAGTACTTC. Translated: CASSVDARTGLYEQYF.